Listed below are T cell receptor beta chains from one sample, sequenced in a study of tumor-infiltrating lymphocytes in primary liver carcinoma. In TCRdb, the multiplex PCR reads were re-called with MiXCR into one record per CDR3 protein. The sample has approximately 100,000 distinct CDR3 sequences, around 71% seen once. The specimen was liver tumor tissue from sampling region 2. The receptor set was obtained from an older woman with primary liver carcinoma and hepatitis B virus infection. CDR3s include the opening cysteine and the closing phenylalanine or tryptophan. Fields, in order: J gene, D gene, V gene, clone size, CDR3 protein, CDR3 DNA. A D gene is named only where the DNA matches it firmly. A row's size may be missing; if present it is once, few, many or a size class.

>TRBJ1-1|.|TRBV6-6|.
CASLQEHSPGGTEAFF
TGTGCCAGCTTGCAGGAGCACAGCCCCGGGGGGACTGAAGCTTTCTTT
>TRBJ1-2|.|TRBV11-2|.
CASGLDPIRALLYGYTF
TGTGCCAGTGGCTTAGATCCGATCAGGGCGCTGCTCTATGGCTACACCTTC
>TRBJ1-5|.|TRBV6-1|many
CASSETGAQPQHF
TGTGCCAGCAGTGAAACGGGCGCTCAGCCCCAGCATTTT
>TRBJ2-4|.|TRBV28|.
CASSTPGELAKNIQYF
TGTGCCAGCAGTACACCCGGAGAGTTAGCCAAAAACATTCAGTACTTC
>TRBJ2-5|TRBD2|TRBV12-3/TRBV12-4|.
CASRRAGATQETQYF
TGTGCCAGCAGGCGCGCGGGAGCTACCCAAGAGACCCAGTACTTT
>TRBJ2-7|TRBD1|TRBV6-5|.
CASSTQGRGTYEQYF
TGTGCCAGCAGTACACAGGGGCGAGGGACCTACGAACAGTACTTC
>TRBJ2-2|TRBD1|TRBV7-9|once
CASSAGGGTWELFF
TGTGCCAGCAGCGCAGGGGGCGGCACCTGGGAGTTGTTTTTT
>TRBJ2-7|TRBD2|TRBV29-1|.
CSMNQGLAGVLYEQHF
TGCAGCATGAACCAGGGACTAGCGGGAGTGTTATATGAGCAGCACTTC
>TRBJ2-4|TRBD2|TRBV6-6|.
CASRTSGIQFVAKNIHYF
TGTGCCAGCAGGACTAGCGGGATCCAATTTGTAGCCAAAAACATTCATTACTTC
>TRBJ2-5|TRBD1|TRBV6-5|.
CASSYGYNRGQTQYF
TGTGCCAGCAGTTACGGCTACAACAGGGGGCAGACCCAGTACTTC
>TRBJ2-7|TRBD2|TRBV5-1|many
CASSTGLAGVEQYF
TGCGCCAGCAGCACGGGACTAGCGGGAGTCGAGCAGTACTTC
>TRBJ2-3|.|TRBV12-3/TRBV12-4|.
CTSSFFLAGGQDGDTQYF
TGTACCAGCAGTTTCTTTCTCGCGGGCGGCCAGGATGGCGATACGCAGTATTTT
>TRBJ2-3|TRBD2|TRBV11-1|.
CASSLDGLVVSSTYTQYF
TGTGCCAGCAGCTTAGATGGACTAGTGGTTTCTAGTACATATACGCAGTATTTT
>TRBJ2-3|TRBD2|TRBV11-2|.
CANSPTLAGRSIDTQYF
TGTGCCAACAGCCCAACACTAGCGGGCCGTAGCATAGATACGCAGTATTTT
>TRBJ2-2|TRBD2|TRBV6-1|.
CASSSGTSVNTWGLFF
TGTGCCAGTAGCTCCGGGACTAGCGTTAACACCTGGGGGCTGTTTTTT
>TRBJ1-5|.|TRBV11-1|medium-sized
CASSPISTGLNQPQHF
TGTGCCAGCAGCCCAATCTCGACAGGACTCAATCAGCCCCAGCATTTT
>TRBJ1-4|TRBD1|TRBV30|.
CVWNSKVVGQGGREKLFF
TGTGTCTGGAACTCAAAGGTGGTAGGACAGGGAGGGAGAGAAAAACTGTTTTTT
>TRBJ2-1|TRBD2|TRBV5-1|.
CASSPGGAGDEQLF
TGCGCCAGCAGCCCTGGGGGAGCGGGAGACGAGCAGCTCTTC
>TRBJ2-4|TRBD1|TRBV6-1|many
CASLTGGENIQYF
TGTGCCAGCCTGACAGGGGGTGAAAACATTCAGTACTTC
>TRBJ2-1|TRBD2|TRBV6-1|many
CASSIRLAGGPYNEQFF
TGTGCCAGCAGTATCCGACTAGCGGGAGGGCCGTACAATGAGCAGTTCTTC
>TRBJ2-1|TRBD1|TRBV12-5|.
CVSGQGKGAPGNEQFF
TGTGTTAGTGGGCAGGGAAAGGGGGCCCCCGGTAATGAGCAGTTCTTC
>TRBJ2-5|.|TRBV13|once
CTSSSDPGRQGDKETQYF
TGTACCAGCAGCTCCGATCCGGGCCGTCAGGGCGATAAAGAGACCCAGTACTTC
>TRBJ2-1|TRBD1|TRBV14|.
CVSSLLRGLTGNERFF
TGTGTCAGCAGCCTTCTCAGGGGGTTAACTGGCAATGAGCGGTTCTTC
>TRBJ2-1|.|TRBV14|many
CASSPRGGNEQFF
TGTGCCAGCAGCCCCAGGGGGGGCAATGAGCAGTTCTTC
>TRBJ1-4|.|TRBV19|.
CASSPGGEEREKLFF
TGTGCCAGTAGCCCGGGAGGGGAAGAGCGTGAAAAACTGTTTTTT
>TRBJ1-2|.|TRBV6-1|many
CASSKTGVNYGYTF
TGTGCCAGCAGCAAGACAGGAGTTAACTATGGCTACACCTTC
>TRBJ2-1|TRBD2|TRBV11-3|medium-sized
CASSASGAENEQFF
TGTGCCAGCAGCGCTAGCGGGGCAGAAAATGAGCAGTTCTTC
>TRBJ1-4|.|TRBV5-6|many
CASSRRGGDEKLFF
TGTGCCAGCAGCCGCAGGGGCGGGGATGAAAAACTGTTTTTT
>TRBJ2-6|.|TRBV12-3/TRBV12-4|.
CANSPPNQGSGANVLTF
TGTGCCAATAGCCCACCCAACCAGGGTTCTGGGGCCAACGTCCTGACTTTC
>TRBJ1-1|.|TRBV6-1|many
CASNFAEGGEAFF
TGTGCCAGCAACTTCGCTGAGGGGGGTGAAGCTTTCTTT
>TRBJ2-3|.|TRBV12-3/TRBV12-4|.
CASSFGTGMGTDTQYF
TGTGCCAGCAGTTTCGGCACGGGAATGGGCACAGATACGCAGTATTTT
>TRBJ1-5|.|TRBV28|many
CASSLPGRGNQPQHF
TGTGCCAGCAGTTTGCCGGGACGGGGCAATCAGCCCCAGCATTTT
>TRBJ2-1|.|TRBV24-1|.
CATERRRARDNEQFF
TGTGCCACAGAGCGGAGGAGGGCCAGGGACAATGAGCAGTTCTTC
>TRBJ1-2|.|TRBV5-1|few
CVSSLGRDFSGYTF
TGCGTCAGCAGCTTGGGTCGGGATTTTAGCGGCTACACCTTC
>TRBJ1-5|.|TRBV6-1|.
CASGKSGDSNQPQHF
TGTGCCAGCGGAAAATCAGGAGATAGCAATCAGCCCCAGCATTTT
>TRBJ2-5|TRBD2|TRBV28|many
CASSTRTSGRGRLETQYF
TGTGCCAGCAGTACCAGGACTAGCGGGAGGGGGCGGCTCGAGACCCAGTACTTC
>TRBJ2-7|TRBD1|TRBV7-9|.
CASSRTGDDYEQYF
TGTGCCAGCAGCCGGACAGGGGACGACTATGAGCAGTACTTC
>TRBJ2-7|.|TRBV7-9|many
CASSSPEGPYEQYF
TGTGCCAGCAGCTCACCGGAGGGCCCCTACGAGCAGTACTTC
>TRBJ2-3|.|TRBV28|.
CASSSPAASNTDAQYF
TGTGCCAGCAGTTCCCCAGCGGCTAGTAACACAGATGCGCAGTATTTT
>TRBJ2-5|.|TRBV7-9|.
CASGPTGTQETQYF
TGTGCCAGCGGCCCAACAGGGACCCAGGAGACCCAGTACTTC
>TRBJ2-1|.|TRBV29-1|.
CSVDLECMGNERFF
TGCAGCGTTGACCTGGAATGTATGGGAAATGAGCGGTTCTTC
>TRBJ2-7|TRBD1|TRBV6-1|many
CASRITGTDAYEQYF
TGTGCCAGCAGAATAACCGGGACAGATGCCTACGAGCAGTACTTC
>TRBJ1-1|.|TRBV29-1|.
CSVETGMNTEAFF
TGCAGCGTTGAAACAGGTATGAACACTGAAGCCTTCTTT
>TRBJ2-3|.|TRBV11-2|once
CASSPTGRADMQYF
TGTGCCAGCAGCCCAACCGGGCGGGCTGATATGCAGTATTTT
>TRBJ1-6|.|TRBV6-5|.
CASSYSGSVGLPLRF
TGTGCCAGCAGTTACTCTGGGAGTGTTGGATTACCCCTCCGCTTT
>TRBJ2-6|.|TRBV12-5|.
CTSGGRGSGANVLTF
TGTACTAGTGGGGGACGGGGTTCCGGGGCCAACGTCCTGACTTTC
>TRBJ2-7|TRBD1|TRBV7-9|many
CASSLAGQGSSYEQYF
TGTGCCAGCAGCTTAGCCGGACAGGGGTCTTCCTACGAGCAGTACTTC
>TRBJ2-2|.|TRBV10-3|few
CAISESRGPMELFF
TGTGCCATCAGTGAGTCAAGGGGTCCCATGGAGCTGTTTTTT
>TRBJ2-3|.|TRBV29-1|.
CSVGGGRTDMQYF
TGCAGCGTTGGGGGCGGTAGAACAGACATGCAGTATTTT